This note documents a single T cell receptor (beta chain) sequence. The antigen remains unidentified. The data belong to a study of T cell responses to AZD1222 COVID-19 vaccine. Study-level points and caveats: There were mostly white British donors and more females than males, and clonal diversity was possibly underestimated. Spike-specific TCRs gained breadth and depth after people received two AZD1222 doses. With dominance at 160-218 and 743-854, vaccine-associated CD4 TCRs spanned spike.

With 5 bases removed from V and 2 bases from J, the gap between germline ends came to 10 bases. The CDR3 consists of 15 residues. Germline V gene sequence: CDR1 MNHEY, CDR2 SMNVEV (reference sequence). Assay: immunoSEQ multiplex PCR; the TCRdb copy retains only in-frame clones and omits some. The table shows around 110,000 clones, with roughly nine tenths occurring only once. The rearrangement joins TRBV27 to TRBJ2-6, with D possibly TRBD1 on 6 matching bases. The specimen was peripheral blood, collected 28 days after the second AZD1222 dose. The TCR was taken from an adult who received the AZD1222 COVID-19 vaccine. The CDR3 DNA reads TGTGCCAGCAGTCCACGGACAGCTGGGGCCAACGTCCTGACTTTC. This codes for CASSPRTAGANVLTF.